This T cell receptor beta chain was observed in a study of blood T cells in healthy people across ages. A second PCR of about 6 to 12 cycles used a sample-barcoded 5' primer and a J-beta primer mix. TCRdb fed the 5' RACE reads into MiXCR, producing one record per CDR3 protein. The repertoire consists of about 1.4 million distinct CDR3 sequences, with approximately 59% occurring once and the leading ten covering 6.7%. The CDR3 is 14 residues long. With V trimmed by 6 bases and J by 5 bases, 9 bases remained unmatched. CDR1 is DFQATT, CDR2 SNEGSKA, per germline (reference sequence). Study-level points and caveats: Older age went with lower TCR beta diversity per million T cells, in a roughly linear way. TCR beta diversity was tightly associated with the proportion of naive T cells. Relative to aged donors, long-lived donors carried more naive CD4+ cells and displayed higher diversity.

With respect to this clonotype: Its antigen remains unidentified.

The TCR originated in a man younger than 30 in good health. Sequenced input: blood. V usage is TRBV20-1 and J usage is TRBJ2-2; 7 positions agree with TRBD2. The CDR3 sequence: CSARGGDRTGELFF. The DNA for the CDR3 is TGCAGTGCACGGGGAGGGGATAGGACCGGGGAGCTGTTTTTT.